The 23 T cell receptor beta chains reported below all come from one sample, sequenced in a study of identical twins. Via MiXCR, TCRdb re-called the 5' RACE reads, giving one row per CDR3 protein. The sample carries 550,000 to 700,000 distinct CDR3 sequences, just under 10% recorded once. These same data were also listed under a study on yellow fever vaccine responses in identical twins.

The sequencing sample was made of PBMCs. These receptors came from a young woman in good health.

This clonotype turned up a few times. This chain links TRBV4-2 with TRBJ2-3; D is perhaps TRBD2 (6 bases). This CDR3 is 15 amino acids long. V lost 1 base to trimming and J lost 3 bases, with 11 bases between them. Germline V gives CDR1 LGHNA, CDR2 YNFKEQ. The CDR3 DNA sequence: TGTGCCAGCAGCCAAGCTGCGGGGTCTACAGATACGCAGTATTTT. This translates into CASSQAAGSTDTQYF.

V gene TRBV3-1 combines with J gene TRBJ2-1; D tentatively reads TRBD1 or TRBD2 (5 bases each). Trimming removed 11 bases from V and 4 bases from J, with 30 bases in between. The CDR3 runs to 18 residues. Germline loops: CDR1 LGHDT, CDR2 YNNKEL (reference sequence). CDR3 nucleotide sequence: TGTGCCTGCTGTTTTGGAATGGGGATAGGGACCGAGTACAATGAGCAGTTCTTC. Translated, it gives CACCFGMGIGTEYNEQFF.

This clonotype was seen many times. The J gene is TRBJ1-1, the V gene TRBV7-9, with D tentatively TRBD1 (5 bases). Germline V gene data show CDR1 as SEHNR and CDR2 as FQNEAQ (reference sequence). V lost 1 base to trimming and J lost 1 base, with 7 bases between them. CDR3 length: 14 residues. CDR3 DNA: TGTGCCAGCAGCTTAGGGGGCCGGAACACTGAAGCTTTCTTT. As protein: CASSLGGRNTEAFF.

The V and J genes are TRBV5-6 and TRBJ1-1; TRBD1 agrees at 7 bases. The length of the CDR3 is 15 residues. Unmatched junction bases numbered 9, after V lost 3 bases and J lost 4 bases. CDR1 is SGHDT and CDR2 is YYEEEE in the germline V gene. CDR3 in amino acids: CASSSKGQPFTEAFF. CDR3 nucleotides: TGTGCCAGCAGCTCGAAGGGACAGCCCTTCACTGAAGCTTTCTTT.

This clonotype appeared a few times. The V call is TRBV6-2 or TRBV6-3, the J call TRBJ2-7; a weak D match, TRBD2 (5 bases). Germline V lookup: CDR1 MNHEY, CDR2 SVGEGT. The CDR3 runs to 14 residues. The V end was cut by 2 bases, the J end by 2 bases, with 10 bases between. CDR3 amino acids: CASSYVLDPYEQYF. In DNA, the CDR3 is TGTGCCAGCAGTTACGTACTAGATCCCTACGAGCAGTACTTC.

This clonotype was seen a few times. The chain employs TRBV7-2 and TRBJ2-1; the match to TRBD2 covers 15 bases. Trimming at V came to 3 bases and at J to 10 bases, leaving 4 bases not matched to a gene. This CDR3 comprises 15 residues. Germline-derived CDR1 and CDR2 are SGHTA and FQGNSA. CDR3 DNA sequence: TGTGCCAGCAGCTTTGGACTAGCGGGAGGGAGCGAGCAGTTCTTC. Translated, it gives CASSFGLAGGSEQFF.

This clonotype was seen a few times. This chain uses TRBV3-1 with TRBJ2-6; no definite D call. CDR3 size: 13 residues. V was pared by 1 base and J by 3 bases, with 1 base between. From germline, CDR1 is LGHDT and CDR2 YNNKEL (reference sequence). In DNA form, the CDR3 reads TGTGCCAGCAGCCAAGGTGGGGCCAACGTCCTGACTTTC. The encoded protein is CASSQGGANVLTF.

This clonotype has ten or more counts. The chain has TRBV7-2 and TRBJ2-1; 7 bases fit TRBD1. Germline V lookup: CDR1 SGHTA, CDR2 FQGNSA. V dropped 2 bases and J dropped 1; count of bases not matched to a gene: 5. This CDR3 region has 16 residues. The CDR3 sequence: CASSLRQGVSYNEQFF. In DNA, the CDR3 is TGTGCCAGCAGCTTAAGGCAGGGGGTGTCCTACAATGAGCAGTTCTTC.

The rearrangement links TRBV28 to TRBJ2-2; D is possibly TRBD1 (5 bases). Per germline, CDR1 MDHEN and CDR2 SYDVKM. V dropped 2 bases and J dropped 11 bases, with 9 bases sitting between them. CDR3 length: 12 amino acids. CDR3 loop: CASSLPQGELFF. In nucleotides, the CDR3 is TGTGCCAGCAGTTTACCCCAGGGAGAGCTGTTTTTT. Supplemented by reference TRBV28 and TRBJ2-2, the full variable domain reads DVKVTQSSRYLVKRTGEKVFLECVQDMDHENMFWYRQDPGLGLRLIYFSYDVKMKEKGDIPEGYSVSREKKERFSLILESASTNQTSMYLCASSLPQGELFFGEGSRLTVL.

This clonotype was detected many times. CDR3 loop: CSVSPRNEQFF. The CDR3 DNA follows: TGCAGCGTTTCTCCCCGCAATGAGCAGTTCTTC. The V and J genes are TRBV29-1 and TRBJ2-1, with D unresolved. This CDR3 has 11 amino acids. Germline V gene sequence: CDR1 SQVTM, CDR2 ANQGSEA. Trimming cost V 5 bases and J 6 bases, with 8 bases left between them.

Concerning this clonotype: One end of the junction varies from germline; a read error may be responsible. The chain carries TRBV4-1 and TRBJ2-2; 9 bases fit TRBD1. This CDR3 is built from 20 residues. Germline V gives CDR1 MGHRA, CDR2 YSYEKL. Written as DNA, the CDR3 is TGCGCCAGCAGGCAAGATAGCGCAGGATGGACAGGGGCCGCCGGCGGGGAGCTGTTTTTT. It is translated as CASRQDSAGWTGAAGGELFF.

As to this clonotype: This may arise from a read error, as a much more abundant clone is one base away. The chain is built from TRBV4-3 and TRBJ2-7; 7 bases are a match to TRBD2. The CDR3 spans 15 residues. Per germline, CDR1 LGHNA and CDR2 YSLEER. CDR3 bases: TGCGCCAGAAGCCAAGATCTCGCGGGAGCTGACGAGCAGTACTTC. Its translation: CARSQDLAGADEQYF.

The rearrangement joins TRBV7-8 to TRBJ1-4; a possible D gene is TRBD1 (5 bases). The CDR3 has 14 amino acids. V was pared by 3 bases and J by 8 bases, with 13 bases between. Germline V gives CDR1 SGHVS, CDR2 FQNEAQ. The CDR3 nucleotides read TGTGCCAGCAGCTTGGCCAGGTCAGGGGAAAAACTGTTTTTT. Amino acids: CASSLARSGEKLFF.

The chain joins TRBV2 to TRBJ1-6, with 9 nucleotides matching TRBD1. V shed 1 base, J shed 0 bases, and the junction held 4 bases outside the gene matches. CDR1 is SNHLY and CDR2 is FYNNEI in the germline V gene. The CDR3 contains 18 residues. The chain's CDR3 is CASSEGTGVSSYNSPLHF. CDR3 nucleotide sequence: TGTGCCAGCAGTGAAGGGACAGGGGTCAGCTCCTATAATTCACCCCTCCACTTT.

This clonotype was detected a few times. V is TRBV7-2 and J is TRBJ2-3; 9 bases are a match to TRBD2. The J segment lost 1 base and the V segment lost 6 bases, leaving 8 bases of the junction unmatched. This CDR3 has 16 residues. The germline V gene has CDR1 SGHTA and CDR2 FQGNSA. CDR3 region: CASRPPGLAGTDTQYF. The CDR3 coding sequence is TGTGCCAGCAGACCACCGGGACTAGCTGGCACAGATACGCAGTATTTT. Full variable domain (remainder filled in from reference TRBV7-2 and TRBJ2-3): GAGVSQSPSNKVTEKGKDVELRCDPISGHTALYWYRQSLGQGLEFLIYFQGNSAPDKSGLPSDRFSAERTGGSVSTLTIQRTQQEDSAVYLCASRPPGLAGTDTQYFGPGTRLTVL.

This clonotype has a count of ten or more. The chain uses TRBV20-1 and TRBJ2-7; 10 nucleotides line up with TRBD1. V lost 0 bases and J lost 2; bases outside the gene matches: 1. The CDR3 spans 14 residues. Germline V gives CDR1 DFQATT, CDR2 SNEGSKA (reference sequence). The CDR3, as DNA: TGCAGTGCTAGAGAAGGGACAGGGGCCTACGAGCAGTACTTC. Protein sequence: CSAREGTGAYEQYF.

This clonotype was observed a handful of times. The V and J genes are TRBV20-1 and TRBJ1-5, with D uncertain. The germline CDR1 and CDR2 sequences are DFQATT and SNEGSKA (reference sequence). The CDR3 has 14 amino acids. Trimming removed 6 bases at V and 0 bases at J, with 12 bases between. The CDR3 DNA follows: TGCAGTGCCCGAGGGAGTTATAGCAATCAGCCCCAGCATTTT. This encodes CSARGSYSNQPQHF.

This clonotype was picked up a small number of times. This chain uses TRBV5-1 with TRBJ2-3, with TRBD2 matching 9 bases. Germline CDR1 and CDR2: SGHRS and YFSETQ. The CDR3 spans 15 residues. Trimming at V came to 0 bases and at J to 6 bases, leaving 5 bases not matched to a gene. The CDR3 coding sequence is TGCGCCAGCAGCTTGGACGGGACTAGCTCCGATACGCAGTATTTT. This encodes CASSLDGTSSDTQYF.

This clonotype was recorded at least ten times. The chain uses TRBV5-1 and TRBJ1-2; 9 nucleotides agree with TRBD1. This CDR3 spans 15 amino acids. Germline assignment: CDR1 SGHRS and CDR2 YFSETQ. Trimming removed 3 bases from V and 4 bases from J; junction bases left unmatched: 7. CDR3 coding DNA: TGCGCCAGCAGCTCCCCGGGACAGGGACCCTATGGCTACACCTTC. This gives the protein CASSSPGQGPYGYTF.

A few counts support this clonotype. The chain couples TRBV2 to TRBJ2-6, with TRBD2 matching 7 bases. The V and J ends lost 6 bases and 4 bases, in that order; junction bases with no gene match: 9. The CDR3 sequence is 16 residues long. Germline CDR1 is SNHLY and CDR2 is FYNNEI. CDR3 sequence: CASRGGGIAGANVLTF. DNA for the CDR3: TGTGCCAGCAGGGGGGGGGGTATCGCAGGGGCCAACGTCCTGACTTTC.

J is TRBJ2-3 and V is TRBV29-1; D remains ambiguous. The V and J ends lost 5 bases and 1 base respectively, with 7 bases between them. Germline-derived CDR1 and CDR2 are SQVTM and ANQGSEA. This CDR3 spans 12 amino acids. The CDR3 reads CSVKSGTDTQYF. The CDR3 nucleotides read TGCAGCGTTAAAAGCGGCACAGATACGCAGTATTTT.

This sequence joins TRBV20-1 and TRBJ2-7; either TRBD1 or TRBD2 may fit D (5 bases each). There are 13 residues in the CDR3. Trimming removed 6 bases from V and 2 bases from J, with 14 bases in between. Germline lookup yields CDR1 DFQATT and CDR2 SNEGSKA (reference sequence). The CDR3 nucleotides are TGCAGTGCCCAGGGACCGAGCCCCTACGAGCAGTACTTC. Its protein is CSAQGPSPYEQYF.

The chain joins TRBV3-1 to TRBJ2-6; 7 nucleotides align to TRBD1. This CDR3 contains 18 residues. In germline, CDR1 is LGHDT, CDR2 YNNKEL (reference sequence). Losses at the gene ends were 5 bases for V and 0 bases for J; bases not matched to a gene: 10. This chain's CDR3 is CASSIVGGQHSGANVLTF. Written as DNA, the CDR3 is TGTGCCAGCAGCATCGTTGGGGGACAGCACTCTGGGGCCAACGTCCTGACTTTC.